What follows is one T cell receptor (beta chain) and its context. The target antigen is unknown. TCRdb recomputed calls from the 5' RACE reads with MiXCR, one row per CDR3 protein. Of roughly 560,000 distinct CDR3 sequences in the sample, about a fifth are singletons; the top ten hold under 15%. This record comes from a study of T-cell memory formation after mild COVID-19. Broader study findings: Mainly in CM and EM were contracting CD4+ clones; CD8+ were in EMRA. Clonal second-wave expansions that peaked on day 37 had unconfirmed SARS-CoV-2 specificity. The study found balanced CD4/CD8 in clones contracting day 15 to 85 and a CD4+ lean in later expanders.

Germline CDR1 LGHNT, CDR2 FRNRAP. The V gene lost 10 bases and the J gene lost 4 bases, with 15 bases spanning the gap. CDR3 length: 13 amino acids. Sequencing was performed on PBMCs or a T cell subset sorted from them (not recorded which). The receptor's source is an adult woman who had mild COVID-19 (a few samples of this study predate the infection). Cell type and time point are not known. This chain uses TRBV12-5 with TRBJ2-3; D is undetermined. The CDR3: CATNRGTSDTQYF. The CDR3 nucleotides read TGTGCTACTAATAGAGGAACCTCAGATACGCAGTATTTT.